What follows are 24 T cell receptor beta chains derived from one specimen sequenced in a study of cytomegalovirus exposure and HLA in healthy donors. The PCR used 60 Vbeta and 13 Jbeta primers. The assay was immunoSEQ multiplex PCR, and TCRdb's table has in-frame clones only and misses some. The sample lists 55,000 or so clones, approximately 70% occurring once. What was sequenced was PBMCs. Receptors were obtained from a man between 18 and 35 years old in good health and CMV-seronegative.

The chain uses TRBV5-4 and TRBJ2-7; 9 bases match TRBD2. The germline gives CDR1 SGHNT, CDR2 YYREEE (reference sequence). V lost 3 bases to trimming and J lost 4 bases; unmatched junction nucleotides: 14. The CDR3 is made up of 17 amino acids. CDR3 in amino acids: CASSSGLATDFLYEQYF. DNA for the CDR3: TGTGCCAGCAGCTCCGGACTAGCGACCGATTTCTTGTACGAGCAGTACTTC.

The rearrangement joins TRBV5-4 to TRBJ2-4; D remains ambiguous. The CDR3 totals 16 residues. Deletions cut 0 bases from V and 0 bases from J, with 10 bases between. CDR1 is SGHNT and CDR2 is YYREEE in the germline V gene (reference sequence). The CDR3 loop reads CASSLETNLAKNIQYF. DNA for the CDR3: TGTGCCAGCAGCTTGGAAACTAATCTAGCCAAAAACATTCAGTACTTC.

J is TRBJ2-7 and V is TRBV18, with D maybe TRBD2 (5 bases). CDR3 size: 14 residues. Germline CDR1 and CDR2: KGHSH and LQKENI. Trimming removed 0 bases from V and 5 bases from J, with 11 bases in between. This CDR3 reads CASSPPSSPDEQYF. DNA of the CDR3: TGTGCCAGCTCACCACCTTCTAGCCCGGACGAGCAGTACTTC.

The genes are TRBV7-2 and TRBJ1-2; D is unresolved. The CDR3 spans 15 residues. Germline V gives CDR1 SGHTA, CDR2 FQGNSA. Trimming took 0 bases from V and 6 from J, leaving 14 bases between them. CDR3 in DNA: TGTGCCAGCAGCTTAGCCACAGCATACATAAATGGCTACACCTTC. Protein product: CASSLATAYINGYTF.

V gene TRBV5-8 combines with J gene TRBJ2-2; 9 positions agree with TRBD2. This CDR3 has 19 amino acids. The junction had 13 bases not matched to a gene; V was cut back by 4 bases and J by 0 bases. In germline, CDR1 is SGHTS, CDR2 YDEGEE. The CDR3 spells CASSRARLAGSTNTGELFF. CDR3 sequence (DNA): TGTGCCAGCAGCCGCGCCCGCCTAGCGGGAAGTACGAACACCGGGGAGCTGTTTTTT.

This sequence joins TRBV27 and TRBJ2-1, with a weak D call TRBD1 (6 bases). There are 14 residues in the CDR3. Germline V gene sequence: CDR1 MNHEY, CDR2 SMNVEV (reference sequence). Trimming took off 5 bases at V and 4 bases at J, with 12 bases between the two ends. The CDR3 sequence is CASSLYGQYNEQFF. The CDR3 DNA reads TGTGCCAGCAGTCTATACGGACAGTACAATGAGCAGTTCTTC.

The V and J genes are TRBV10-3 and TRBJ1-2, with 8 bases identical to TRBD1. Germline V lookup: CDR1 ENHRY, CDR2 SYGVKD. The CDR3 is made up of 14 amino acids. Trimming cost V 11 bases and J 6 bases; bases outside gene matches: 14. CDR3 sequence reads: CAVNRGQEANGYTF. For the CDR3, the DNA is TGTGCCGTGAACCGGGGACAGGAAGCTAATGGCTACACCTTC.

A few counts support this clone. The J gene is TRBJ2-7, the V gene TRBV4-3, with 7 bases identical to TRBD1. CDR3 length: 13 residues. Germline trimming cut 5 bases from V and 2 bases from J; bases unmatched to any gene: 3. Looked up from germline, CDR1 is LGHNA and CDR2 is YSLEER. CDR3 nucleotides: TGCGCCAGCAGCGACGGGACAGCCTACGAGCAGTACTTC. Translated, it gives CASSDGTAYEQYF.

As to this clone: The junction departs from germline at one end; a sequencing error may be responsible. The V call is TRBV18, the J call TRBJ2-1; 7 bases match TRBD2. CDR1 and CDR2 (germline): KGHSH, LQKENI. The CDR3 has 15 residues. The CDR3 here is CASSPLGTNPLPSLF. For the CDR3, the DNA is TGTGCCAGCTCACCATTAGGGACTAACCCCCTACCCTCGCTCTTC.

This chain joins TRBV28 and TRBJ1-5; 7 nucleotides match TRBD1. This CDR3 region has 12 residues. CDR1 and CDR2 from the germline V gene are MDHEN and SYDVKM. V shed 4 bases and J 6 bases; nucleotides not matched to a gene: 0. Here the CDR3 DNA reads TGTGCCAGCAGTTCAGGGGGTCAGCCCCAGCATTTT. Its protein is CASSSGGQPQHF.

The rearrangement uses TRBV6-5 and TRBJ1-1; 7 bases agree with TRBD1. Germline CDR1 and CDR2: MNHEY and SVGAGI. The CDR3 is made up of 13 amino acids. Losses at the gene ends were 4 bases for V and 5 bases for J; bases not matched to a gene: 4. The CDR3 DNA sequence: TGTGCCAGCAGTTCTGACAGGGTTACTGAAGCTTTCTTT. Translating it yields CASSSDRVTEAFF.

By share, this clone ranks as medium-sized. This chain connects TRBV4-2 to TRBJ2-1, with D maybe TRBD2 (6 bases). V was pared by 1 base and J by 5 bases, with 21 bases between. CDR3 length equals 18 residues. Germline V gene sequence: CDR1 LGHNA, CDR2 YNFKEQ. The CDR3 nucleotides are TGTGCCAGCAGCCAAGGGGGCGGGACGACCCCGAAAGACAATGAGCAGTTCTTC. It encodes CASSQGGGTTPKDNEQFF.

CDR3 DNA sequence: TGTGCCAGCAGCCTCGCCGGGCGGGCGGAGCAGCCCCAGCATTTT. It translates to CASSLAGRAEQPQHF. The V call is TRBV28, the J call TRBJ1-5; no clear D gene. V was cut by 6 bases and J by 7 bases, with 19 bases left in between. The CDR3 has 15 amino acids. The V gene's germline CDR1 is MDHEN and CDR2 SYDVKM.

The rearrangement joins TRBV5-6 to TRBJ2-5; D not certain. Germline V gene lookup returns CDR1 SGHDT and CDR2 YYEEEE. V gave up 0 bases and J gave up 5 bases, with 5 bases separating them. This CDR3 has 12 residues. CDR3 residues: CASSLAGETQYF. The DNA of the CDR3 is TGTGCCAGCAGCTTGGCCGGGGAGACCCAGTACTTC.

This clone was picked up one time. The V gene is TRBV7-6, the J gene TRBJ1-6; 7 nucleotides align to TRBD1. J lost 8 bases, V lost 2 bases, and 9 bases had no gene match. The length of the CDR3 is 16 residues. Germline CDR1 and CDR2: SGHVS and FNYEAQ. In DNA, the CDR3 is TGTGCCAGCAGCTTACTACAGGGGTACCACGATTCACCCCTCCACTTT. This codes for CASSLLQGYHDSPLHF.

The chain employs TRBV30 and TRBJ2-7; 8 bases agree with TRBD1. Germline lookup yields CDR1 GTSNPN and CDR2 SVGIG (reference sequence). The V and J ends lost 6 bases and 4 bases, in that order; junction bases with no gene match: 5. The CDR3 is 12 amino acids. DNA for the CDR3: TGTGCCTGCCAGGGGGCAAGGTACGAGCAGTACTTC. Translating gives CACQGARYEQYF. Using reference TRBV30 and TRBJ2-7 for the parts outside the CDR3, the full variable domain is SQTIHQWPATLVQPVGSPLSLECTVEGTSNPNLYWYRQAAGRGLQLLFYSVGIGQISSEVPQNLSASRPQDRQFILSSKKLLLSDSGFYLCACQGARYEQYFGPGTRLTVT.

The J gene is TRBJ2-2, the V gene TRBV14, with 8 bases identical to TRBD2. CDR3 length: 16 amino acids. With V trimmed by 1 base and J by 4 bases, 5 bases remained unmatched. CDR1 SGHDN and CDR2 FVKESK come from the germline V gene. The CDR3 region is CASSQVTLAATGELFF. The CDR3 coding sequence is TGTGCCAGCAGCCAAGTTACACTAGCGGCCACCGGGGAGCTGTTTTTT.

V gene TRBV5-1 combines with J gene TRBJ1-3; 7 nucleotides line up with TRBD1. The trim removed 1 base at V and 1 base at J, leaving 11 bases unmatched. Germline lookup yields CDR1 SGHRS and CDR2 YFSETQ. CDR3 size: 18 residues. The CDR3: CASSLTGVATGSGNTIYF. Written as DNA, the CDR3 is TGCGCCAGCAGCTTGACAGGGGTCGCGACCGGATCTGGAAACACCATATATTTT.

The chain recombines TRBV7-6 with TRBJ2-5, with TRBD1 identical over 7 bases. V lost 5 bases to trimming and J lost 6 bases; unmatched junction nucleotides: 6. Germline lookup yields CDR1 SGHVS and CDR2 FNYEAQ. This CDR3 spans 13 amino acids. The CDR3 DNA is TGTGCCAGCAGCATTTACAGGGGACAGACCCAGTACTTC. Its translation is CASSIYRGQTQYF.

This chain uses TRBV2 with TRBJ2-7; D is unresolved. CDR3 size: 13 residues. Germline V gene data show CDR1 as SNHLY and CDR2 as FYNNEI. V was trimmed by 2 bases and J by 1 base, leaving 6 bases between them. CDR3 sequence (DNA): TGTGCCAGCAGTGAACCAGGATCCTACGAGCAGTACTTC. It yields the protein CASSEPGSYEQYF.

This clone was seen more than once but under ten times. This rearrangement joins TRBV7-3 to TRBJ1-1, with D perhaps TRBD1 (5 bases). CDR1 and CDR2 (germline): SGHTA, FQGTGA. CDR3 size: 14 residues. V gave up 5 bases and J gave up 4 bases, with 14 bases separating them. The CDR3: CASSTDRVSTEAFF. In DNA, the CDR3 is TGTGCCAGCAGCACCGACAGAGTTTCCACTGAAGCTTTCTTT.

This clone occurred once. V and J are TRBV7-9 and TRBJ1-6; 9 bases are a match to TRBD1. Trimming at V came to 1 base and at J to 9 bases, leaving 4 bases not matched to a gene. Germline assignment: CDR1 SEHNR and CDR2 FQNEAQ (reference sequence). There are 15 residues in the CDR3. The CDR3 sequence is CASSLVGTGISPLHF. CDR3 DNA: TGTGCCAGCAGCTTAGTTGGGACAGGGATTTCACCCCTCCACTTT. Together with reference TRBV7-9 and TRBJ1-6, the CDR3 gives the full variable domain: DTGVSQNPRHKITKRGQNVTFRCDPISEHNRLYWYRQTLGQGPEFLTYFQNEAQLEKSRLLSDRFSAERPKGSFSTLEIQRTEQGDSAMYLCASSLVGTGISPLHFGNGTRLTVT.

The chain is built from TRBV2 and TRBJ1-3; D unclear. The germline V and J ends were trimmed by 5 bases and 0 bases, with 11 bases remaining between them. The CDR3 covers 15 residues. Germline lookup yields CDR1 SNHLY and CDR2 FYNNEI. CDR3 residues: CASSSGMVSGNTIYF. In nucleotides, the CDR3 is TGTGCCAGCAGTTCCGGGATGGTCTCTGGAAACACCATATATTTT.

This clone was seen only a few times. The gene calls are TRBV28 and TRBJ2-6, with 12 positions matching TRBD1. The CDR3 covers 20 residues. The V and J ends lost 3 bases and 4 bases, in that order; junction bases with no gene match: 13. Germline values: CDR1 MDHEN, CDR2 SYDVKM. CDR3 protein: CASSFYSPGQGAEGANVLTF. CDR3 bases: TGTGCCAGCAGTTTCTACTCGCCGGGACAGGGGGCGGAAGGGGCCAACGTCCTGACTTTC. Combining the CDR3 with reference TRBV28 and TRBJ2-6 gives the whole variable domain DVKVTQSSRYLVKRTGEKVFLECVQDMDHENMFWYRQDPGLGLRLIYFSYDVKMKEKGDIPEGYSVSREKKERFSLILESASTNQTSMYLCASSFYSPGQGAEGANVLTFGAGSRLTVL.